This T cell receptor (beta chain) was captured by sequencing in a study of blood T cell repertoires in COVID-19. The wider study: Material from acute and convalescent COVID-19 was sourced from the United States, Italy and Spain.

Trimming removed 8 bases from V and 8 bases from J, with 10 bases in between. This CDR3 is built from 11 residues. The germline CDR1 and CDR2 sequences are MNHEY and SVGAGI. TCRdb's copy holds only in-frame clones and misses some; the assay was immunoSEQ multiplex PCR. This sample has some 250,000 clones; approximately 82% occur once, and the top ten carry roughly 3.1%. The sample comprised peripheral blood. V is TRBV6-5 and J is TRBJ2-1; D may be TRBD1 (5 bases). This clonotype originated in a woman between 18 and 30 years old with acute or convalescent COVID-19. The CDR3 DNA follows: TGTGCCAGCGCTCAGGGCCATGAGCAGTTCTTC. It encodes CASAQGHEQFF.